These 23 T cell receptor beta chains share one sample of origin, sequenced in a study of shared clonotypes between healthy human individuals. TCRdb's copy holds only in-frame clones and misses some; the assay was immunoSEQ multiplex PCR. Of some 630,000 clones listed, around 96% are singletons. In the naive CD8 group, cells lacked CD45RO and were positively selected for CCR7, so terminally differentiated effector memory CD45RA+ cells were left out. Source material: naive CD8+ T cells sorted from blood. Source of these receptors: a woman aged 25-40 years in good health.

The chain uses TRBV9 and TRBJ2-7, with 10 bases that match TRBD1. Germline loops: CDR1 SGDLS, CDR2 YYNGEE. V lost 1 base and J lost 5; bases outside the gene matches: 3. The CDR3 sequence is 14 residues long. Here the CDR3 DNA reads TGTGCCAGCAGCGTATGGGACAGGGGTCACGAGCAGTACTTC. This gives the protein CASSVWDRGHEQYF. The variable domain in full, completed from reference TRBV9 and TRBJ2-7, reads DSGVTQTPKHLITATGQRVTLRCSPRSGDLSVYWYQQSLDQGLQFLIQYYNGEERAKGNILERFSAQQFPDLHSELNLSSLELGDSALYFCASSVWDRGHEQYFGPGTRLTVT.

The chain couples TRBV19 to TRBJ2-7, with TRBD2 matching 8 bases. Germline CDR1 and CDR2: LNHDA and SQIVND (reference sequence). The CDR3 contains 14 residues. V shed 10 bases, J shed 5 bases, and the junction held 13 bases outside the gene matches. This chain's CDR3 is CATSAPAGVNEQYF. Written as DNA, the CDR3 is TGTGCCACCTCCGCCCCAGCGGGAGTCAACGAGCAGTACTTC. The full variable domain, rest sourced from reference TRBV19 and TRBJ2-7, is DGGITQSPKYLFRKEGQNVTLSCEQNLNHDAMYWYRQDPGQGLRLIYYSQIVNDFQKGDIAEGYSVSREKKESFPLTVTSAQKNPTAFYLCATSAPAGVNEQYFGPGTRLTVT.

The chain uses TRBV28 and TRBJ2-7, with D possibly matching TRBD1 (6 bases). V lost 5 bases, J lost 5 bases, and 10 bases lay in between. In germline, CDR1 is MDHEN, CDR2 SYDVKM. The CDR3 contains 12 residues. The CDR3 protein is CASSNGDNEQYF. CDR3 nucleotide sequence: TGTGCCAGCAGTAACGGGGACAACGAGCAGTACTTC.

With respect to this clone: The junction does not match germline at one end; this may be a read error. The chain links TRBV28 to TRBJ2-1; weak D call: TRBD1 (6 bases). The length of the CDR3 is 16 residues. Germline V CDR1 and CDR2: MDHEN, SYDVKM. CDR3: CASSLQQGPLYSEQFF. CDR3 bases: TGTGCCAGCAGTTTACAACAGGGACCCCTGTACAGTGAGCAGTTCTTC.

The J gene is TRBJ2-2, the V gene TRBV27; D not resolved. Germline-derived CDR1 and CDR2 are MNHEY and SMNVEV (reference sequence). Trimming took 1 base from V and 6 from J, leaving 6 bases between them. The CDR3 spans 13 residues. Here the CDR3 DNA reads TGTGCCAGCAGTTTATGGCGATCCGGGGAGCTGTTTTTT. Translating gives CASSLWRSGELFF.

The gene calls are TRBV7-7 and TRBJ2-1; 8 nucleotides match TRBD2. The CDR3 covers 22 residues. The germline V gene has CDR1 SSHAT and CDR2 FNYEAQ (reference sequence). The V segment lost 3 bases and the J segment 4 bases; nucleotides outside the gene matches: 26. The CDR3 spells CASSFFGHGTRMRELLYNEQFF. The CDR3, as DNA: TGTGCCAGCAGCTTTTTCGGACACGGGACTAGAATGAGGGAGTTGTTGTACAATGAGCAGTTCTTC.

Of note for this clone: The same CDR3 is also encoded by other DNA sequences in this sample. The chain joins TRBV28 to TRBJ2-5; unclear D gene. TRBJ2-7 explains the end of the DNA better; the J call may be wrong. CDR3 length: 10 residues. Looked up from germline, CDR1 is MDHEN and CDR2 is SYDVKM. CDR3 DNA: TGTGCCAGCAGTCTTTACGAGCAGTACTTC. Translated, it gives CASSLYEQYF.

This chain connects TRBV23-1 to TRBJ2-3, with D tentatively TRBD1 or TRBD2 (5 bases each). Being an ORF, TRBV23-1 has a function that is uncertain. The V gene lost 4 bases and the J gene lost 1 base, with 21 bases spanning the gap. The CDR3 runs 18 residues. CDR3 sequence (DNA): TGCGCCAGCAGTCGCCTCCCTCCAGGGATCGGGGGCACAGATACGCAGTATTTT. Translation gives CASSRLPPGIGGTDTQYF.

The genes are TRBV27 and TRBJ1-4; 7 nucleotides match TRBD1. Germline assignment: CDR1 MNHEY and CDR2 SMNVEV (reference sequence). The CDR3 length is 15 residues. The V and J ends lost 5 bases and 3 bases, in that order; junction bases with no gene match: 6. CDR3 protein: CASSPRTGANEKLFF. The CDR3 DNA follows: TGTGCCAGCAGTCCCCGGACAGGTGCTAATGAAAAACTGTTTTTT.

This chain's CDR3 is CSVDVAGRADTQYF. CDR3 nucleotide sequence: TGCAGCGTTGATGTAGCGGGCCGCGCGGATACGCAGTATTTT. This chain connects TRBV29-1 to TRBJ2-3; 7 positions agree with TRBD2. The CDR3 length is 14 residues. From germline, CDR1 is SQVTM and CDR2 ANQGSEA. V was clipped by 3 bases and J by 6 bases; unmatched bases: 9.

The rearrangement links TRBV7-2 to TRBJ1-5; no clear D. V lost 1 base, J lost 5 bases, and 9 bases lay in between. Germline values: CDR1 SGHTA, CDR2 FQGNSA. The CDR3 runs 14 residues. As DNA, the CDR3 is TGTGCCAGCAGCTTAGATTCTGGGTATCAGCCCCAGCATTTT. It yields the protein CASSLDSGYQPQHF.

The V call is TRBV2, the J call TRBJ2-1; D perhaps matches TRBD2 (5 bases). V dropped 10 bases and J dropped 8 bases, with 9 bases sitting between them. Germline CDR1 is SNHLY and CDR2 is FYNNEI. There are 10 residues in the CDR3. The CDR3 sequence is CATNGDEQFF. DNA for the CDR3: TGTGCCACCAACGGGGATGAGCAGTTCTTC.

The CDR3 spells CASSLALAGSQETQYF. The CDR3 DNA follows: TGCGCCAGCAGCTTGGCTCTAGCGGGATCCCAAGAGACCCAGTACTTC. The V gene is TRBV5-1, the J gene TRBJ2-5, with 9 bases fitting TRBD2. This CDR3 comprises 16 residues. CDR1 is SGHRS and CDR2 is YFSETQ in the germline V gene. Germline trimming cut 0 bases from V and 1 base from J; bases unmatched to any gene: 4.

The V and J genes are TRBV27 and TRBJ2-3; TRBD2 matches at 8 bases. This CDR3 comprises 16 residues. Losses at the gene ends were 6 bases for V and 3 bases for J; bases not matched to a gene: 11. CDR1 is MNHEY, CDR2 SMNVEV, per germline (reference sequence). CDR3 in DNA: TGTGCCAGCAGCCCCAACCCGGGGGGGTGGACAGATACGCAGTATTTT. This encodes CASSPNPGGWTDTQYF.

Regarding this clone: Within the sample, other DNA sequences also encode this same CDR3. The chain has TRBV25-1 and TRBJ2-7, with D maybe TRBD2 (5 bases). This CDR3 comprises 13 residues. Per germline, CDR1 MGHDK and CDR2 SYGVNS. V was shortened by 2 bases and J by 2 bases, with 7 bases between the two germline ends. The CDR3 is CASSETGTYEQYF. Written as DNA, the CDR3 is TGTGCCAGCAGTGAAACCGGGACCTACGAGCAGTACTTC.

This clone occurred once. This rearrangement joins TRBV5-6 to TRBJ2-7; unclear D gene. CDR3 length: 12 residues. V lost 2 bases, J lost 4 bases, and 7 bases lay in between. Looked up from germline, CDR1 is SGHDT and CDR2 is YYEEEE. The CDR3 is CASSLQQYEQYF. The CDR3, as DNA: TGTGCCAGCAGCTTACAACAGTACGAGCAGTACTTC.

V gene TRBV28 combines with J gene TRBJ2-1, with 7 nucleotides matching TRBD2. Germline trimming cut 4 bases from V and 2 bases from J; bases unmatched to any gene: 5. This CDR3 contains 15 residues. Germline V gene data show CDR1 as MDHEN and CDR2 as SYDVKM. CDR3 in DNA: TGTGCCAGCAGTTGGGCCAGCGGGACCTACAATGAGCAGTTCTTC. Translation gives CASSWASGTYNEQFF.

The CDR3 loop reads CASSSDRGRETQYF. DNA for the CDR3: TGTGCCAGCAGTTCCGACAGGGGCAGAGAGACCCAGTACTTC. This chain connects TRBV28 to TRBJ2-5; TRBD1 aligns across 8 bases. V was clipped by 4 bases and J by 4 bases; unmatched bases: 5. The CDR3 sequence is 14 residues long. The germline gives CDR1 MDHEN, CDR2 SYDVKM. Combining the CDR3 with reference TRBV28 and TRBJ2-5 gives the whole variable domain DVKVTQSSRYLVKRTGEKVFLECVQDMDHENMFWYRQDPGLGLRLIYFSYDVKMKEKGDIPEGYSVSREKKERFSLILESASTNQTSMYLCASSSDRGRETQYFGPGTRLLVL.

J is TRBJ2-5 and V is TRBV25-1; possibly TRBD2 for D (6 bases). The CDR3 is made up of 14 amino acids. V was pared by 8 bases and J by 3 bases, with 16 bases between. Germline CDR1 MGHDK, CDR2 SYGVNS. The CDR3 here is CASGDSGLEETQYF. In nucleotides, the CDR3 is TGTGCCAGCGGGGACTCAGGGTTGGAAGAGACCCAGTACTTC.

The rearrangement links TRBV5-1 to TRBJ2-5, with 8 bases matching TRBD1. The germline gives CDR1 SGHRS, CDR2 YFSETQ. J gave up 3 bases and V 0 bases, and 10 bases lay outside the gene matches. The CDR3 spans 17 residues. The CDR3 DNA reads as TGCGCCAGCAGCTTGGCAGTAGCAGGGGGCTTGGAAGAGACCCAGTACTTC. Its protein is CASSLAVAGGLEETQYF.

A remark on this clone: Other nucleotide sequences from this sample produce the same CDR3. CDR3: CASSVVLAGYNEQFF. CDR3 nucleotides: TGTGCCAGCAGCGTAGTACTAGCGGGCTACAATGAGCAGTTCTTC. The V call is TRBV9, the J call TRBJ2-1, with TRBD2 identical over 9 bases. This CDR3 spans 15 amino acids. Trimming took 0 bases from V and 3 from J; bases not matched to a gene: 1. Germline V CDR1 and CDR2: SGDLS, YYNGEE.

The gene calls are TRBV2 and TRBJ2-7; 9 bases are shared with TRBD1. This CDR3 contains 15 residues. V was clipped by 7 bases and J by 1 base; unmatched bases: 8. Germline loops: CDR1 SNHLY, CDR2 FYNNEI. In DNA form, the CDR3 reads TGTGCCAGCAAAATCCGGGACAGGGAGTCCTACGAGCAGTACTTC. Protein product: CASKIRDRESYEQYF.

The V and J genes are TRBV10-3 and TRBJ2-1, with 13 bases lining up with TRBD2. The CDR3 contains 15 residues. V gave up 3 bases and J gave up 10 bases; unmatched junction bases: 6. CDR1 and CDR2 (germline): ENHRY, SYGVKD. CDR3 bases: TGTGCCATCAGTGACCTGGGACTAGCGGGGAGGGAGCAGTTCTTC. It is translated as CAISDLGLAGREQFF.